This TCR beta chain appears in the sequencing data of a study of blood T cell repertoires in COVID-19. On the study more broadly: The samples span acute and convalescent COVID-19 from the United States, Italy and Spain. Sample material is recorded as cDNA or gDNA derived from T cells, B-cell-depleted T cells, or PBMCs.

Per the original methods: Nucleated cell counts were estimated from reference gene primer amplification. Libraries were prepared by immunoSEQ multiplex PCR; TCRdb keeps only in-frame clonotypes and omits some of them. Clone size and the V and J calls come from that table; the DNA yielded D and trimming. The sample holds 40,000 to 45,000 clones, about 77% seen once. Looked up from germline, CDR1 is SGHRS and CDR2 is YFSETQ. The junction had 7 bases not matched to a gene; V was cut back by 6 bases and J by 3 bases. The CDR3 has 15 residues. The chain employs TRBV5-1 and TRBJ2-3, with TRBD2 matching over 10 bases. Input material: peripheral blood. This TCR derives from a man older than 75 with acute or convalescent COVID-19. The chain's CDR3 is CASKEGTSVTDTQYF. The CDR3 nucleotides read TGCGCCAGCAAAGAGGGGACTAGCGTTACAGATACGCAGTATTTT.